This T cell receptor beta chain was recorded in a study of blood T cells in healthy people across ages. Notes on the study in general: Roughly linear declines in TCR beta diversity per million T cells occurred with age.

Alongside a J-beta primer mix, a sample-barcoded 5' primer served in a second PCR lasting roughly 6 to 11 cycles. CDR3-containing paired-end reads numbering at least 2.5 million came from each sample. TCRdb passed the 5' RACE reads through MiXCR, listing each CDR3 protein once. This sample has over a million distinct CDR3 sequences, with 35% to 50% found just once. Details on this clonotype: Its antigen is undetermined.

The CDR3 contains 13 residues. CDR1 is MDHEN, CDR2 SYDVKM, per germline. Trimming stripped 7 bases from V and 7 bases from J, with 14 bases between. The chain combines TRBV28 with TRBJ2-1, with TRBD2 as a possible D gene (7 bases). The TCR originated in a woman aged 55-69 years in good health. The sequencing input was blood. The CDR3 spells CASNRGAVNEQFF. For the CDR3, the DNA is TGTGCCAGCAATCGGGGGGCGGTTAATGAGCAGTTCTTC.